A selection of T cell receptor beta chains follows, all from one sample in a study of T-cell reconstitution after alpha-beta-depleted transplantation in children. TCRdb itself ran the PCR reads through MiXCR, one entry per CDR3 protein. The sample carries hundreds of thousands of distinct CDR3 sequences, around 25% recorded once. This material consisted of PBMCs, mostly from graft donor cells, taken 360 days after TCRalphabeta/CD19-depleted stem cell transplant. These receptors originate from a female patient aged 2-15 years who had a stem cell transplant for congenital amegakaryocytic thrombocytopenia, so the T cells may come from the graft donor. CDR3s include the opening cysteine and the closing phenylalanine or tryptophan. D genes are given only for firm matches. Size values are once, few and many counts, or a class for expanded clones, and some rows have none.

v_call	j_call	d_call	clone_size	cdr3_aa	cdr3_nt
TRBV10-3	TRBJ1-1	NA	NA	CAISAGLGNTEAFF	TGTGCCATCAGCGCAGGGTTGGGGAACACTGAAGCTTTCTTT
TRBV6-2/TRBV6-3	TRBJ2-1	TRBD2	few	CASSYSAGGYNEQFF	TGTGCCAGCAGTTACTCCGCGGGAGGGTACAATGAGCAGTTCTTC
TRBV10-3	TRBJ2-6	NA	NA	CAPGSSGANVLTF	TGTGCCCCGGGGAGCTCTGGGGCCAACGTCCTGACTTTC
TRBV4-1	TRBJ2-1	TRBD2	NA	CASSHPGLAVGNEQFF	TGCGCCAGCAGCCACCCGGGACTAGCGGTCGGCAATGAGCAGTTCTTC
TRBV11-2	TRBJ2-7	NA	NA	CASSLEVGPGYEQYF	TGTGCCAGCAGCTTAGAGGTGGGTCCCGGGTACGAGCAGTACTTC
TRBV4-3	TRBJ2-3	TRBD2	NA	CASSQGLAVGPDTQYF	TGCGCCAGCAGCCAGGGACTAGCCGTGGGCCCAGATACGCAGTATTTT
TRBV5-1	TRBJ2-7	NA	few	CASSLSLRTQFSYEQYF	TGCGCCAGCAGCTTGTCTCTCAGGACTCAATTTTCCTACGAGCAGTACTTC
TRBV27	TRBJ2-1	NA	NA	CASSATRGISDEQFF	TGTGCCAGCAGCGCGACTAGGGGAATCTCGGATGAGCAGTTCTTC
TRBV11-2	TRBJ2-5	NA	few	CASSLGGMQETQYF	TGTGCCAGCAGCTTAGGAGGGATGCAAGAGACCCAGTACTTC
TRBV20-1	TRBJ1-1	NA	NA	CSARWNMNTEAFF	TGCAGTGCTAGGTGGAACATGAACACTGAAGCTTTCTTT
TRBV12-3/TRBV12-4	TRBJ1-5	NA	NA	CASSFGVYRNQPQHF	TGTGCCAGCAGTTTTGGGGTATATCGCAATCAGCCCCAGCATTTT
TRBV10-3	TRBJ1-5	TRBD1	NA	CAISESGQGSNQPQHF	TGTGCCATCAGTGAGTCGGGACAGGGGAGCAATCAGCCCCAGCATTTT
TRBV12-3/TRBV12-4	TRBJ2-1	TRBD2	many	CASSLGLAGDEQFF	TGTGCCAGCAGCCTCGGACTAGCGGGAGATGAGCAGTTCTTC
TRBV5-1	TRBJ2-7	TRBD1	few	CASSLVTGQEPSYEQYF	TGCGCCAGCAGCTTGGTTACGGGACAGGAGCCCTCCTACGAGCAGTACTTC
TRBV28	TRBJ2-6	NA	few	CASSLMDPGANVLTF	TGTGCCAGCAGTTTAATGGATCCCGGGGCCAACGTCCTGACTTTC
TRBV12-3/TRBV12-4	TRBJ1-2	NA	many	CASSLLLGGFYGYTF	TGTGCCAGCAGTTTATTGCTCGGGGGCTTCTATGGCTACACCTTC
TRBV7-7	TRBJ2-3	TRBD2	few	CASSLTTSTTDTQYF	TGTGCCAGCAGCCTCACGACTAGCACCACAGATACGCAGTATTTT
TRBV5-1	TRBJ1-1	NA	many	CASSFGLNTEAFF	TGCGCCAGCAGCTTCGGTCTGAACACTGAAGCTTTCTTT
TRBV20-1	TRBJ1-4	NA	NA	CSASPDSNEKLFF	TGCAGTGCTAGTCCGGACAGTAATGAAAAACTGTTTTTT
TRBV7-9	TRBJ2-3	NA	few	CASSSFGFTDTQYF	TGTGCCAGCAGCTCATTCGGGTTCACAGATACGCAGTATTTT
TRBV25-1	TRBJ1-4	NA	NA	CASARGRHEKLFF	TGTGCCAGTGCTCGGGGCAGACACGAAAAACTGTTTTTT
TRBV28	TRBJ2-1	TRBD2	many	CASSFWREGYNEQFF	TGTGCCAGCAGTTTCTGGCGGGAGGGGTACAATGAGCAGTTCTTC
TRBV29-1	TRBJ2-5	TRBD2	NA	CSAQTSGGGETQYF	TGCAGCGCACAGACTAGCGGGGGCGGGGAGACCCAGTACTTC
TRBV5-4	TRBJ1-1	NA	few	CASSFFPHTEAFF	TGTGCCAGCAGCTTCTTCCCCCACACTGAAGCTTTCTTT
TRBV5-1	TRBJ1-1	TRBD1	few	CASSTRQGWTEAFF	TGCGCCAGCAGCACAAGACAGGGATGGACTGAAGCTTTCTTT
TRBV6-5	TRBJ2-5	TRBD1	NA	CASSHPGQQETQYF	TGTGCCAGCAGTCACCCGGGACAGCAAGAGACCCAGTACTTC
TRBV5-1	TRBJ1-5	TRBD1	few	CASSLTTGHQPQHF	TGCGCCAGCAGCTTGACGACAGGGCATCAGCCCCAGCATTTT
TRBV10-3	TRBJ2-3	NA	NA	CAISGGASTDTQYF	TGTGCCATCAGTGGGGGGGCGAGCACAGATACGCAGTATTTT
TRBV12-3/TRBV12-4	TRBJ2-3	NA	many	CASSLSADTQYF	TGTGCCAGCAGTTTAAGCGCCGATACGCAGTATTTT
TRBV10-3	TRBJ2-1	NA	many	CAFGQYNEQFF	TGTGCCTTTGGACAGTACAATGAGCAGTTCTTC
TRBV7-2	TRBJ2-7	NA	few	CASSLAPGSHEQYF	TGTGCCAGCAGCTTAGCGCCGGGTTCACATGAGCAGTACTTC
TRBV15	TRBJ2-7	NA	NA	CATSREAGSYEQYF	TGTGCCACCAGCAGAGAGGCAGGCTCCTACGAGCAGTACTTC
TRBV5-1	TRBJ1-1	NA	few	CASGSGQVNTEAFF	TGCGCCAGTGGATCTGGACAAGTGAACACTGAAGCTTTCTTT
TRBV4-1	TRBJ1-3	NA	once	CASSPLPGGGSGNTIYF	TGCGCCAGCAGCCCTCTCCCAGGCGGAGGCTCTGGAAACACCATATATTTT
TRBV7-6	TRBJ2-7	TRBD1	few	CASSIQTGATYEQYF	TGTGCCAGCAGCATACAGACAGGGGCCACCTACGAGCAGTACTTC
TRBV15	TRBJ2-7	NA	many	CATSRDHASNEQYF	TGTGCCACCAGCAGAGATCACGCATCCAACGAGCAGTACTTC
TRBV29-1	TRBJ1-2	NA	few	CSVEVTNYGYTF	TGCAGCGTTGAAGTCACTAACTATGGCTACACCTTC
TRBV5-1	TRBJ2-2	TRBD2	few	CASSLGGLARNTGELFF	TGCGCCAGCAGCTTGGGCGGACTAGCGCGGAACACCGGGGAGCTGTTTTTT
TRBV29-1	TRBJ1-1	NA	NA	CSVEQGPDTEAFF	TGCAGCGTTGAACAGGGGCCCGACACTGAAGCTTTCTTT
TRBV12-3/TRBV12-4	TRBJ2-5	TRBD2	NA	CASSRLAGSETQYF	TGTGCCAGCAGCCGGCTAGCGGGATCTGAGACCCAGTACTTC
TRBV5-1	TRBJ1-1	NA	NA	CASSFRTPNTEAFF	TGCGCCAGCAGCTTCCGGACCCCGAACACTGAAGCTTTCTTT
TRBV20-1	TRBJ2-3	TRBD1	few	CSATRTGGDTQYF	TGCAGTGCTACGCGGACAGGCGGGGATACGCAGTATTTT
TRBV30	TRBJ2-7	NA	NA	CAWSVLGTPSYEQYF	TGTGCCTGGAGTGTACTCGGCACTCCATCCTACGAGCAGTACTTC
TRBV12-3/TRBV12-4	TRBJ2-7	NA	few	CASPPRGLSSYEQYF	TGTGCCAGCCCCCCCAGAGGACTGAGCTCCTACGAGCAGTACTTC
TRBV12-3/TRBV12-4	TRBJ2-5	NA	NA	CASTNSGRGETQYF	TGTGCCAGCACCAACTCCGGCAGGGGAGAGACCCAGTACTTC
TRBV7-2	TRBJ2-3	TRBD2	NA	CASSSASGSWDTQYF	TGTGCCAGCAGCTCCGCTAGCGGGAGTTGGGATACGCAGTATTTT
TRBV4-3	TRBJ2-5	NA	NA	CASSQDLAGEETQYF	TGCGCCAGCAGCCAAGATTTGGCAGGGGAAGAGACCCAGTACTTC
TRBV20-1	TRBJ2-3	TRBD2	NA	CSATTLAGGGDTQYF	TGCAGTGCTACCACACTAGCGGGAGGGGGAGATACGCAGTATTTT
TRBV12-3/TRBV12-4	TRBJ2-3	TRBD2	few	CASSSIRLAGSTDTQYF	TGTGCCAGCAGTTCTATCAGACTAGCGGGGTCCACAGATACGCAGTATTTT
TRBV7-9	TRBJ2-7	NA	few	CASSPQGGTYEQYF	TGTGCCAGCAGCCCTCAAGGTGGTACCTACGAGCAGTACTTC